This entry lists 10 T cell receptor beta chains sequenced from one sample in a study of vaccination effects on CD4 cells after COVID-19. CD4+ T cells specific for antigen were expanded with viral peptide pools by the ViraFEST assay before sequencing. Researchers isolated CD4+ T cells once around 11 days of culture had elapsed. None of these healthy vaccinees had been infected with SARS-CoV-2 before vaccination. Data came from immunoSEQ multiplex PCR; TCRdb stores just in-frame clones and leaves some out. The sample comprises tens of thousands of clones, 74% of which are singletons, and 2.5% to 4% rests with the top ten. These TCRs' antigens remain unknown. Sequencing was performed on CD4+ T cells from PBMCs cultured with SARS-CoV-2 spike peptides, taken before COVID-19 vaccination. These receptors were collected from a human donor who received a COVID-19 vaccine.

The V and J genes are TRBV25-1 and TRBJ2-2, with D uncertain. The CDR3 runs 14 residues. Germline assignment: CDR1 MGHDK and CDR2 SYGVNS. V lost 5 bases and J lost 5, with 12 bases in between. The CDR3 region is CASSWAQTTGELFF. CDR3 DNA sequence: TGTGCCAGCAGTTGGGCCCAAACAACCGGGGAGCTGTTTTTT.

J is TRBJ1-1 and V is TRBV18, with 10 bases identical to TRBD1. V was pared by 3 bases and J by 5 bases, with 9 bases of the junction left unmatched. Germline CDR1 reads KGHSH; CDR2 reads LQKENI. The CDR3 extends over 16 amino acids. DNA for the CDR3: TGTGCCAGCTCACCTTTTGAGGACAGGGGGGGGACTGAAGCTTTCTTT. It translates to CASSPFEDRGGTEAFF.

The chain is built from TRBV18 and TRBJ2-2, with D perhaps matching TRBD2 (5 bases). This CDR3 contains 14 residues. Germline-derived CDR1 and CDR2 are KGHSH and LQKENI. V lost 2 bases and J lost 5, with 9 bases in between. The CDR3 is CASSPLGDTGELFF. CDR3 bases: TGTGCCAGCTCACCATTGGGAGATACCGGGGAGCTGTTTTTT.

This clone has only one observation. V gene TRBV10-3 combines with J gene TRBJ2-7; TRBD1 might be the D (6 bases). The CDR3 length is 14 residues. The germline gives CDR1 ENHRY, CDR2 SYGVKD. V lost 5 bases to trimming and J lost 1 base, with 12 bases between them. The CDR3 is CAISPGQGSYEQYF. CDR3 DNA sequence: TGTGCCATCAGTCCGGGACAAGGATCCTACGAGCAGTACTTC.

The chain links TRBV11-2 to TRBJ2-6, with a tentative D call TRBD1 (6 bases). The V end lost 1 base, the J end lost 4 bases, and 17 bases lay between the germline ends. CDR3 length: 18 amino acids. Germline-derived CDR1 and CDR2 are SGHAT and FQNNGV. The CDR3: CASSLVYRESGGANVLTF. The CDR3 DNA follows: TGTGCCAGCAGCTTAGTATACAGGGAGTCGGGCGGGGCCAACGTCCTGACTTTC.

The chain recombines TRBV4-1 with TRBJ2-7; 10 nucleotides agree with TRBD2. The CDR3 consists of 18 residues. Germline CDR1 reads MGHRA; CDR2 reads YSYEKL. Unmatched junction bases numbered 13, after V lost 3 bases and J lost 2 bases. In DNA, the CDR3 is TGCGCCAGCAGCCAGGAAACTAGCGGGATACCCTCTACCTACGAGCAGTACTTC. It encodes CASSQETSGIPSTYEQYF.

The DNA of the CDR3 is TGCGCCAGCAATCAGGGGGCCAGCCTACAATATGGCTACACCTTC. This codes for CASNQGASLQYGYTF. The V and J genes are TRBV5-1 and TRBJ1-2, with TRBD1 matching 8 bases. There are 15 residues in the CDR3. V was pared by 6 bases and J by 5 bases, with 12 bases of the junction left unmatched. Germline V gene data show CDR1 as SGHRS and CDR2 as YFSETQ.

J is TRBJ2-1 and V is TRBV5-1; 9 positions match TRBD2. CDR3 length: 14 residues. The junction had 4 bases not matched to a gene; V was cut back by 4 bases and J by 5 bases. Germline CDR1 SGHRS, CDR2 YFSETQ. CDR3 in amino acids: CASSGGGADNEQFF. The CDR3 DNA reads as TGCGCCAGCAGCGGCGGGGGGGCAGACAATGAGCAGTTCTTC. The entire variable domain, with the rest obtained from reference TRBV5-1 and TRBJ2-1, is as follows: KAGVTQTPRYLIKTRGQQVTLSCSPISGHRSVSWYQQTPGQGLQFLFEYFSETQRNKGNFPGRFSGRQFSNSRSEMNVSTLELGDSALYLCASSGGGADNEQFFGPGTRLTVL.

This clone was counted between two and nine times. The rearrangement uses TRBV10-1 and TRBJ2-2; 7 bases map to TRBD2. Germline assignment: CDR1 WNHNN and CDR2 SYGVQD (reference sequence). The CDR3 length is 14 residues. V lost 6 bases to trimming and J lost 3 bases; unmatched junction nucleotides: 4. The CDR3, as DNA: TGCGCCAGCAGGAGCGGGGACGACACCGGGGAGCTGTTTTTT. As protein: CASRSGDDTGELFF.

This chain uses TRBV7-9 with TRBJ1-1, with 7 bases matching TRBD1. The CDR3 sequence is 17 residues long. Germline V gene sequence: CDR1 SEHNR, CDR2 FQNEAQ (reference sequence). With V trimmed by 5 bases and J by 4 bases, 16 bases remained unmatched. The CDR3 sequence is CASSPRGQRQGLTEAFF. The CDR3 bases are TGTGCCAGCAGCCCGCGAGGACAGAGACAGGGACTCACTGAAGCTTTCTTT.